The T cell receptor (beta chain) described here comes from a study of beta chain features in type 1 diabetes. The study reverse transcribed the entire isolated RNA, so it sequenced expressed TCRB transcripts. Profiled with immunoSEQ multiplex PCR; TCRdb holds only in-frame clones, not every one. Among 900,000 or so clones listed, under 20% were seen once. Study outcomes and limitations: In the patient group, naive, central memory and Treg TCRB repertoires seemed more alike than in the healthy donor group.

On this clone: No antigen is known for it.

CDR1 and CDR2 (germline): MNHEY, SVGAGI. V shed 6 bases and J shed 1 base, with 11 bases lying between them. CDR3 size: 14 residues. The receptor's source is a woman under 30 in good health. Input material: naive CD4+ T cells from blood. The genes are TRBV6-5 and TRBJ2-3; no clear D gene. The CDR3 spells CASRLRLRTDTQYF. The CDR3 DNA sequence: TGTGCCAGCAGATTAAGACTGCGCACAGATACGCAGTATTTT.